This note documents a single TCR beta chain sequence. The data were obtained in a study of technical replicates of blood from a few donors. V was clipped by 0 bases and J by 9 bases, with 18 bases between them. In germline, CDR1 is LGHNA, CDR2 YSLEER. The CDR3 is made up of 16 amino acids. Using immunoSEQ multiplex PCR, the repertoire was profiled, and TCRdb retains in-frame clones only, with some absent. The table lists some 60,000 clones, about 94% of them singletons. The receptor comes from a human donor in good health. Some clones in this sample may be carry-over from other donors' samples. Sequenced: PBMCs. The rearrangement joins TRBV4-3 to TRBJ2-1, with D maybe TRBD1 (6 bases). In DNA form, the CDR3 reads TGCGCCAGCAGCCAAGATCGTACAGGGAGCGCGGGTGAGCAGTTCTTC. Its protein is CASSQDRTGSAGEQFF.